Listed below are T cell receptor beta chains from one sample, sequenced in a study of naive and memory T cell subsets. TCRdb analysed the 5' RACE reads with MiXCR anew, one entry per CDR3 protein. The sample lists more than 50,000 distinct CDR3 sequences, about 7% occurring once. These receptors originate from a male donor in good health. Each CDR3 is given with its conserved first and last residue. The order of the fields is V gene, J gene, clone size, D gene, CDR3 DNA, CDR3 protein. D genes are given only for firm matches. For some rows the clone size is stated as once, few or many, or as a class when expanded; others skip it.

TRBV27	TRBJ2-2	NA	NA	TGTGCCAGCAGAGTCGGAAACACCGGGGAGCTGTTTTTT	CASRVGNTGELFF
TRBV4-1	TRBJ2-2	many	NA	TGCGCCAGCAGCCAGGGGAGCACCGGGGAGCTGTTTTTT	CASSQGSTGELFF
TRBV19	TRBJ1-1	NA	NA	TGTGCCAGCCCGGGACCCAACACTGAAGCTTTCTTT	CASPGPNTEAFF
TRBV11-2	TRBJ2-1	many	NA	TGTGCCAGCAGCTCCCGGGAACCGGGACCCTACAATGAGCAGTTCTTC	CASSSREPGPYNEQFF
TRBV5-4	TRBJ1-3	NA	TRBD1	TGTGCCAGCAGCTGGGGGACAGGGTCCTCTGGAAACACCATATATTTT	CASSWGTGSSGNTIYF
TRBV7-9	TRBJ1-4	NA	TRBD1	TGTGCCAGCAGCTTAGCGATGATTCAGGGGGCAACTAATGAAAAACTGTTTTTT	CASSLAMIQGATNEKLFF
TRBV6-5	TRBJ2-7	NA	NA	TGTGCCAGCAGTCTTACAGGAAACTCCTACGAGCAGTACTTC	CASSLTGNSYEQYF
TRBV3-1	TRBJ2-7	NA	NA	TGTGCCAGCAGCCAAGTCGGACCTATATACGAGCAGTACTTC	CASSQVGPIYEQYF
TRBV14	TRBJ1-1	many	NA	TGTGCCAGCAGCCAAGAGCCGGTGAACACTGAAGCTTTCTTT	CASSQEPVNTEAFF
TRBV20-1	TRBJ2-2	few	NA	TGCAGTGCTAGAGAGGCCGGGCGGAAAAACACCGGGGAGCTGTTTTTT	CSAREAGRKNTGELFF
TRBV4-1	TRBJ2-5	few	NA	TGCGCCAGCAGCCACTCCGGGACTGGAGAGACCCAGTACTTC	CASSHSGTGETQYF
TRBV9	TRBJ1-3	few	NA	TGTGCCAGCAGCCTTAGGGGGAGTGGAAACACCATATATTTT	CASSLRGSGNTIYF
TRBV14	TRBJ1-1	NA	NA	TGTGCCAGCAGCCCACATATGAACACTGAAGCTTTCTTT	CASSPHMNTEAFF
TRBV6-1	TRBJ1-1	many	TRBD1	TGTGCCAGCAGTGAAATTTGGAGGGGGCTGGAGGACACTGAAGCTTTCTTT	CASSEIWRGLEDTEAFF
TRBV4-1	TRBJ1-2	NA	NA	TGCGCCAGCAGCCAAGATGGGGTTGGCTACACCTTC	CASSQDGVGYTF
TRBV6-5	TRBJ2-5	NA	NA	TGTGCCAGCAGTTATTGGCGGCTGGGGGAGACCCAGTACTTC	CASSYWRLGETQYF
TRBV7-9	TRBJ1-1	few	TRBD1	TGTGCCAGCCGACCGACAGGGGTTACTGAAGCTTTCTTT	CASRPTGVTEAFF
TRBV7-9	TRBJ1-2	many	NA	TGTGCCAGCAGCCGAACGGGAGACTTCTATGGCTACACCTTC	CASSRTGDFYGYTF
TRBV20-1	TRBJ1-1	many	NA	TGCAGTGCTAGAGGGGGGGGGCGCACTCAGCCTTTCTTT	CSARGGGRTQPFF
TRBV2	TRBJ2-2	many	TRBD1	TGTGCCAGCAGTGTGACAGGGGTTAACACCGGGGAGCTGTTTTTT	CASSVTGVNTGELFF
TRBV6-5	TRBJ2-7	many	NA	TGTGCCAGCAGTCTATTACCGGGGGGCCGCTCCTACGAGCAGTACTTC	CASSLLPGGRSYEQYF
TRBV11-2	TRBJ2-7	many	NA	TGTGCCAGCAGCGTTAGTATGGGGGACTACGAGCAGTACTTC	CASSVSMGDYEQYF
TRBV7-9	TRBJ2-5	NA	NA	TGTGCCAGCACCAACCTCGGGTCCGGAGGAGGCCAAGAGACCCAGTACTTC	CASTNLGSGGGQETQYF
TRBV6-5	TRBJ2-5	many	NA	TGTGCCAGCAGTTATAGCCCGATTAACATAGACCAAGAGACCCAGTACTTC	CASSYSPINIDQETQYF
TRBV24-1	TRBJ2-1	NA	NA	TGTGCCACCAGTGACCCGCAGGGTCGGGTCAATGAGCAGTTCTTC	CATSDPQGRVNEQFF
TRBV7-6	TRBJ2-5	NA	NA	TGTGCCAGCAGCTTAGCGTTAGCAGGTCAGCGAGAGACCCAGTACTTC	CASSLALAGQRETQYF
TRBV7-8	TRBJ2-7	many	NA	TGTGCCAGCAGCCAACCGGACAGCACTGAGCAGTACTTC	CASSQPDSTEQYF
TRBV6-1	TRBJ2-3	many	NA	TGTGCCAGCGGAACGCAAAGCACAGATACGCAGTATTTT	CASGTQSTDTQYF
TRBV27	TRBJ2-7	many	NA	TGTGCCAGCAGTACCTCCTTCGAGCAGTACTTC	CASSTSFEQYF
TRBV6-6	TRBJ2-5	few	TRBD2	TGTGCCAGCAGTATGGGACTAGCGGTGTACCAAGAGACCCAGTACTTC	CASSMGLAVYQETQYF